These T cell receptor beta chains were read from a single sample in a study of shared clonotypes between healthy human individuals. Sequenced by immunoSEQ multiplex PCR; TCRdb stores in-frame clones only, minus some. The sample carries about 1.4 million clones, 95% to 97% recorded once. Sample: naive CD4+ T cells sorted from blood. These receptors originate from a man in his thirties or forties in good health. The CDR3 runs from the conserved cysteine through the conserved F or W. Fields, in order: J gene, D gene, V gene, clone size, CDR3 DNA, CDR3 protein. D genes are given only for firm matches. Not every row has a clone size; where given, it reads once, few, many or a size class.

TRBJ1-1 TRBD1 TRBV5-4 once TGTGCCAGCAGCTTGCGGACAGGGGGCCTGAACACTGAAGCTTTCTTT CASSLRTGGLNTEAFF
TRBJ1-2 NA TRBV9 NA TGTGCCAGCAGCACCCTAAGTCTCTCAGGGGTTAAGGTTGGTGGCTATGGCTACACCTTC CASSTLSLSGVKVGGYGYTF
TRBJ2-1 NA TRBV9 NA TGTGCCAGCAGCGTAGTCGGGGGCCCCTACAATGAGCAGTTCTTC CASSVVGGPYNEQFF
TRBJ1-1 TRBD1 TRBV5-4 NA TGTGCCAGCAGCTTTTTTAGGCCGGGACAGGGGAACACTGAAGCTTTCTTT CASSFFRPGQGNTEAFF
TRBJ2-1 NA TRBV7-9 NA TGTGCCAGCAGCTTAGCAGGGGGTGAGCAGTTCTTC CASSLAGGEQFF
TRBJ1-3 TRBD1 TRBV27 NA TGTGCCAGCAGACAGGGGCTTTCCGGAAACACCATATATTTT CASRQGLSGNTIYF
TRBJ1-5 NA TRBV27 NA TGTGCCAGCAGTTTATGGGCCGGACAGCCCCAGGGGCAGCCCCAGCATTTT CASSLWAGQPQGQPQHF
TRBJ2-5 TRBD1 TRBV25-1 NA TGTGCCAGCTCCGGGACAGTTCGAGAGACCCAGTACTTC CASSGTVRETQYF
TRBJ2-2 NA TRBV30 NA TGTGCCTGGAGCCTCGACAGGGGGGAGCTGTTTTTT CAWSLDRGELFF
TRBJ2-1 TRBD2 TRBV7-3 once TGTGCCAGCCAGCTAGCGGGAGGGCTCGGTGAGCAGTTCTTC CASQLAGGLGEQFF
TRBJ2-1 TRBD1 TRBV30 NA TGTGCCTGGAGTGTACTGGGACAGGGGGCGGATGAGCAGTTCTTC CAWSVLGQGADEQFF
TRBJ2-5 NA TRBV18 NA TGTGCCAGCTCATCCGGGAGTATTGAGGAACAAGAGACCCAGTACTTC CASSSGSIEEQETQYF
TRBJ1-2 TRBD1 TRBV15 once TGTGCCACCAGTGAGGGGCAGGGGGCCATCTGGCTTAACTATGGCTACACCTTC CATSEGQGAIWLNYGYTF
TRBJ2-2 NA TRBV25-1 NA TGTGCCAGCAGTGAAAGCCCCCCAGGGAACACCGGGGAGCTGTTTTTT CASSESPPGNTGELFF
TRBJ2-1 TRBD2 TRBV19 NA TGTGCCAGTAGTAGGACTAGCGGGAGGGCCAATGAGCAGTTCTTC CASSRTSGRANEQFF
TRBJ2-6 NA TRBV19 NA TGTGCCAGTAGTAAGGAGGGCCCTGGGGCCAACGTCCTGACTTTC CASSKEGPGANVLTF
TRBJ2-1 NA TRBV5-1 NA TGCGCCAGCAGCTTGTCCAATGAGCAGTTCTTC CASSLSNEQFF
TRBJ1-1 NA TRBV10-3 NA TGTGCCATCAGTGAGTCCCCCGAGAAGGAAGCTTTCTTT CAISESPEKEAFF
TRBJ1-4 NA TRBV28 NA TGTGCCAGCAGGCTAGACAGAACCCTTAATGAAAAACTGTTTTTT CASRLDRTLNEKLFF
TRBJ2-1 TRBD2 TRBV27 NA TGTGCCAGCAGTCCCCGCTTGGGCGGGAGGGCCTACAATGAGCAGTTCTTC CASSPRLGGRAYNEQFF
TRBJ1-1 NA TRBV30 NA TGTGCCTGGAGTTGGAGTGGTCAGGAAGCTTTCTTT CAWSWSGQEAFF
TRBJ2-1 TRBD2 TRBV2 NA TGTGCCAGCAGTCCCGGGACTAGAACTGATGAGCAGTTCTTC CASSPGTRTDEQFF
TRBJ2-2 NA TRBV5-1 NA TGCGCCAGCAGCTTGGAGCGGTTGGGGGAGCTGTTTTTT CASSLERLGELFF
TRBJ1-2 NA TRBV6-5 NA TGTGCCAGCAGCCCAGTCCTGAGGGGTAACTATGGCTACACCTTC CASSPVLRGNYGYTF
TRBJ1-1 NA TRBV28 NA TGTGCCAGCAGTCCCTGGGAGACCCGGGGTAGGACTGAAGCTTTCTTT CASSPWETRGRTEAFF
TRBJ1-5 TRBD1 TRBV28 NA TGTGCCAGCAGCCAAAGACAGGGGTATCAGCCCCAGCATTTT CASSQRQGYQPQHF
TRBJ2-1 TRBD2 TRBV4-1 NA TGCGCCAGCAGCCAAGAGGCTAGCGGTTACAATGAGCAGTTCTTC CASSQEASGYNEQFF
TRBJ2-3 NA TRBV9 NA TGTGCCAGCAGCGGAGGCACCTCCAGGCCGACCACAGATACGCAGTATTTT CASSGGTSRPTTDTQYF
TRBJ2-7 TRBD1 TRBV29-1 NA TGCAGCGTCCTCGGTCGACAGGGTCCCTACGAGCAGTACTTC CSVLGRQGPYEQYF
TRBJ2-1 TRBD2 TRBV27 NA TGTGCCAGCAGTTTACCTAGCGGGGGTGAGCAGTTCTTC CASSLPSGGEQFF
TRBJ2-7 TRBD1 TRBV6-5 once TGTGCCAGCAGCCAGGGGGACTACGAGCAGTACTTC CASSQGDYEQYF
TRBJ2-3 NA TRBV11-3 NA TGTGCCAGCAGCCGACAGAGCACAGATACGCAGTATTTT CASSRQSTDTQYF
TRBJ1-2 TRBD1 TRBV7-9 NA TGTGCCAGCAGCCCCTCTGGGACAGGAAGGGGCTACACCTTC CASSPSGTGRGYTF
TRBJ1-1 NA TRBV7-9 NA TGTGCCAGCAGCTTTCTCCCAGGGGACACTGAAGCTTTCTTT CASSFLPGDTEAFF
TRBJ2-7 NA TRBV19 NA TGTGCCAGTAGTATAGCAACGGGACCCTACGAGCAGTACTTC CASSIATGPYEQYF
TRBJ1-5 TRBD1 TRBV19 NA TGTGCCAGTAGTACAGTAGGACAGGGTGATCAGCCCCAGCATTTT CASSTVGQGDQPQHF
TRBJ1-4 TRBD1 TRBV7-9 NA TGTGCCAGCAGCCCACCGGACAGGGAGGTTGTTGGTGAAAAACTGTTTTTT CASSPPDREVVGEKLFF
TRBJ1-2 NA TRBV5-6 NA TGTGCCAGCAGCCTGCTTAAATGGAACTATGGCTACACCTTC CASSLLKWNYGYTF